This TCR beta chain was sequenced in a study of blood T cell repertoires in COVID-19. Across the study: Acute and convalescent COVID-19 samples came from the United States, Italy and Spain. PBMCs, B-cell-depleted T cells, or T cells were the source of the cDNA or gDNA that made up the material.

Germline CDR1 and CDR2: MNHNS and SASEGT. The V and J ends lost 2 bases and 1 base respectively, with 21 bases between them. This CDR3 spans 19 amino acids. Repertoires were generated with immunoSEQ multiplex PCR, while TCRdb's copy carries only in-frame clones and drops some. This table holds roughly 290,000 clones, approximately 83% found once. This TCR derives from a woman aged 25 to 45 who had recovered from COVID-19. The V call is TRBV6-1, the J call TRBJ1-5, with D possibly being TRBD1 (5 bases). Sequencing was performed on peripheral blood. The CDR3 nucleotides are TGTGCCAGCAGTGAAAAGGAAGGGAGGGGTCCAAGAAGCAATCAGCCCCAGCATTTT. Translating gives CASSEKEGRGPRSNQPQHF.